This passage covers 22 T cell receptor beta chains from one sample sequenced in a study of graft-versus-host responses after intestinal transplantation. Profiling relied on immunoSEQ multiplex PCR, and the TCRdb table lists in-frame clones only, not all of them. The sample has 90,000 to 150,000 clones, roughly 93% seen once. Their target antigens are unknown. The sequenced sample was unstimulated CD4+ T cells sorted from spleen or lymph node cells, obtained before intestinal transplant. Every receptor here comes from a human donor who received an intestinal transplant.

The chain recombines TRBV6-5 with TRBJ2-1; no clear D. The V end was cut by 4 bases, the J end by 10 bases, with 11 bases between. Germline values: CDR1 MNHEY, CDR2 SVGAGI. This CDR3 spans 12 amino acids. The DNA of the CDR3 is TGTGCCAGCAGTTCCTTGAGAGGCGAGCAGTTCTTC. Its translation: CASSSLRGEQFF.

V gene TRBV27 combines with J gene TRBJ2-3, with 8 positions matching TRBD1. The V gene's germline CDR1 is MNHEY and CDR2 SMNVEV (reference sequence). The CDR3 totals 16 residues. V dropped 1 base and J dropped 2; count of bases not matched to a gene: 5. The DNA for the CDR3 is TGTGCCAGCAGTTTATGGGTCCAGGGGGCCACAGATACGCAGTATTTT. Protein: CASSLWVQGATDTQYF.

The chain links TRBV28 to TRBJ2-1, with D hard to call. This CDR3 is built from 17 residues. Trimming left V 2 bases short and J 2 bases short, with 16 bases between. The germline gives CDR1 MDHEN, CDR2 SYDVKM. The CDR3 nucleotides are TGTGCCAGCAGTTTAATGTCGGTCTCGGCAGCCTACAATGAGCAGTTCTTC. Translated, it gives CASSLMSVSAAYNEQFF.

In its sample, this clone was seen once. The chain recombines TRBV11-1 with TRBJ1-4; D is uncertain. V gave up 3 bases and J gave up 1 base, with 12 bases separating them. The CDR3 is 16 residues long. Germline CDR1 reads SGHAT; CDR2 reads FQDESV (reference sequence). In DNA, the CDR3 is TGTGCCAGCAGCTTGGTAGGACTTGGAACTAATGAAAAACTGTTTTTT. Protein sequence: CASSLVGLGTNEKLFF.

The chain has TRBV2 and TRBJ1-5; possible D gene TRBD1, 6 bases. V was clipped by 7 bases and J by 6 bases, with 19 bases between them. The CDR3 is 15 residues long. Per the germline V gene, CDR1 is SNHLY and CDR2 is FYNNEI. CDR3: CASTKEGGEGQPQHF. The CDR3 nucleotides read TGTGCCAGCACTAAAGAGGGGGGCGAGGGTCAGCCCCAGCATTTT.

The chain carries TRBV10-3 and TRBJ1-5; tentative D call: TRBD1 (5 bases). The germline gives CDR1 ENHRY, CDR2 SYGVKD. Trimming removed 8 bases at V and 2 bases at J, with 10 bases between. The CDR3 totals 13 residues. CDR3 region: CAIRGGGNQPQHF. Here the CDR3 DNA reads TGTGCCATCCGTGGGGGAGGCAATCAGCCCCAGCATTTT.

The chain recombines TRBV11-2 with TRBJ2-7; 7 nucleotides align to TRBD2. Germline V gene sequence: CDR1 SGHAT, CDR2 FQNNGV. The ends lost 0 bases at V and 7 bases at J; junction bases unmatched: 12. The CDR3 loop spans 16 amino acids. CDR3: CASSLDLRGGSGEQYF. CDR3 DNA: TGTGCCAGCAGCTTAGATCTGAGGGGCGGGAGTGGGGAGCAGTACTTC. The variable domain in full, with the rest retrieved from reference TRBV11-2 and TRBJ2-7, is EAGVAQSPRYKIIEKRQSVAFWCNPISGHATLYWYQQILGQGPKLLIQFQNNGVVDDSQLPKDRFSAERLKGVDSTLKIQPAKLEDSAVYLCASSLDLRGGSGEQYFGPGTRLTVT.

The chain has TRBV18 and TRBJ2-5; 8 bases align to TRBD2. Germline values: CDR1 KGHSH, CDR2 LQKENI. This CDR3 comprises 13 residues. Trimming took 6 bases from V and 3 from J; bases not matched to a gene: 3. CDR3 in amino acids: CASSQAGEETQYF. Here the CDR3 DNA reads TGTGCCAGCTCTCAAGCGGGAGAAGAGACCCAGTACTTC.

The gene calls are TRBV7-3 and TRBJ2-5; 10 nucleotides line up with TRBD2. This CDR3 is 15 amino acids long. V gave up 5 bases and J gave up 0 bases; unmatched junction bases: 3. Germline V gene lookup returns CDR1 SGHTA and CDR2 FQGTGA. DNA of the CDR3: TGTGCCAGCAGCCGAGCGGGAGGGAACCAAGAGACCCAGTACTTC. Its translation: CASSRAGGNQETQYF.

The V and J genes are TRBV7-9 and TRBJ1-4, with 7 bases lining up with TRBD1. Germline V gene sequence: CDR1 SEHNR, CDR2 FQNEAQ (reference sequence). Trimming cost V 1 base and J 7 bases; bases outside gene matches: 9. CDR3 length: 16 residues. The CDR3 DNA is TGTGCCAGCAGCTTAGGCTCTAGGGGGCTCGGTGAAAAACTGTTTTTT. It encodes CASSLGSRGLGEKLFF.

The chain combines TRBV19 with TRBJ2-1; no firm D call. Trimming removed 7 bases at V and 7 bases at J, with 11 bases between. Germline CDR1 reads LNHDA; CDR2 reads SQIVND (reference sequence). This CDR3 has 12 amino acids. The CDR3 bases are TGTGCCAGTATGACGAGGTTGAATGAGCAGTTCTTC. This sequence encodes CASMTRLNEQFF. The full variable domain, with the rest looked up from reference TRBV19 and TRBJ2-1, is DGGITQSPKYLFRKEGQNVTLSCEQNLNHDAMYWYRQDPGQGLRLIYYSQIVNDFQKGDIAEGYSVSREKKESFPLTVTSAQKNPTAFYLCASMTRLNEQFFGPGTRLTVL.

The CDR3 loop reads CASKFLDREGYTF. DNA for the CDR3: TGTGCCAGCAAATTTTTGGACAGGGAGGGCTACACCTTC. This chain connects TRBV6-6 to TRBJ1-2; 8 nucleotides align to TRBD1. CDR3 size: 13 residues. V trimming: 7 bases; J trimming: 8 bases; junction bases outside the gene matches: 9. Germline V lookup: CDR1 MNHNY, CDR2 SVGAGI (reference sequence).

V gene TRBV19 combines with J gene TRBJ1-5; D is uncertain. The V end was cut by 8 bases, the J end by 0 bases, with 8 bases between. The CDR3 sequence is 13 residues long. Germline CDR1 is LNHDA and CDR2 is SQIVND (reference sequence). The CDR3 coding sequence is TGTGCCAGTCGGACGTATAGCAATCAGCCCCAGCATTTT. Translated: CASRTYSNQPQHF. The whole variable domain, remainder taken from reference TRBV19 and TRBJ1-5, is DGGITQSPKYLFRKEGQNVTLSCEQNLNHDAMYWYRQDPGQGLRLIYYSQIVNDFQKGDIAEGYSVSREKKESFPLTVTSAQKNPTAFYLCASRTYSNQPQHFGDGTRLSIL.

The chain couples TRBV27 to TRBJ1-1, with unresolved D. The CDR3 has 13 amino acids. With 6 bases removed from V and 5 bases from J, the gap between germline ends came to 13 bases. Germline V CDR1 and CDR2: MNHEY, SMNVEV (reference sequence). The CDR3 is CASSHTQRTEAFF. The DNA of the CDR3 is TGTGCCAGCAGCCATACCCAGCGGACTGAAGCTTTCTTT.

This clone was seen just once. CDR3 DNA: TGCGCCAGCAGCTTGGATGGTGCCGGGGAGCTGTTTTTT. Its protein is CASSLDGAGELFF. The V gene is TRBV5-1, the J gene TRBJ2-2; D call uncertain. Germline V CDR1 and CDR2: SGHRS, YFSETQ. Trimming took 0 bases from V and 6 from J, leaving 6 bases between them. The CDR3 is 13 amino acids.

The J gene is TRBJ2-1, the V gene TRBV10-1, with D uncertain. The CDR3 sequence is 12 residues long. The V end was cut by 2 bases, the J end by 9 bases, with 8 bases between. The germline gives CDR1 WNHNN, CDR2 SYGVQD (reference sequence). The CDR3 DNA reads TGCGCCAGCAGTGAGGCCCACGGTGAGCAGTTCTTC. As protein: CASSEAHGEQFF.

With respect to this clone: Other DNA sequences of this sample code for an identical CDR3. The chain has TRBV27 and TRBJ1-1; D gene ambiguous. The CDR3 is 15 amino acids. Trimming left V 2 bases short and J 4 bases short, with 14 bases between. Germline CDR1 MNHEY, CDR2 SMNVEV (reference sequence). The CDR3 DNA is TGTGCCAGCAGTTTAGAGGGCGGTTGGGGCACTGAAGCTTTCTTT. Translating gives CASSLEGGWGTEAFF.

The chain couples TRBV19 to TRBJ1-1, with D unclear. Germline CDR1 LNHDA, CDR2 SQIVND (reference sequence). V was shortened by 5 bases and J by 0 bases, with 16 bases between the two germline ends. The CDR3 extends over 16 amino acids. This CDR3 reads CASSFASGMMNTEAFF. Written as DNA, the CDR3 is TGTGCCAGTAGTTTTGCATCGGGGATGATGAACACTGAAGCTTTCTTT. Variable domain in full (rest from reference TRBV19 and TRBJ1-1): DGGITQSPKYLFRKEGQNVTLSCEQNLNHDAMYWYRQDPGQGLRLIYYSQIVNDFQKGDIAEGYSVSREKKESFPLTVTSAQKNPTAFYLCASSFASGMMNTEAFFGQGTRLTVV.

The chain is built from TRBV6-1 and TRBJ2-7; D might be TRBD2 (6 bases). From germline, CDR1 is MNHNS and CDR2 SASEGT. The CDR3 extends over 15 amino acids. The V gene lost 3 bases and the J gene lost 2 bases, with 14 bases spanning the gap. The DNA of the CDR3 is TGTGCCAGCAGTGACCCGCGGGACGTCCCCTACGAGCAGTACTTC. Protein sequence: CASSDPRDVPYEQYF.

This clone was observed a single time. The gene calls are TRBV14 and TRBJ2-7, with D possibly matching TRBD2 (5 bases). The CDR3 extends over 13 amino acids. The germline gives CDR1 SGHDN, CDR2 FVKESK. The ends were cut back, 1 base at V and 4 bases at J, with 8 bases in the middle. CDR3 loop: CASSQGTAYEQYF. The CDR3 DNA follows: TGTGCCAGCAGCCAAGGGACTGCATACGAGCAGTACTTC.

The chain combines TRBV11-2 with TRBJ2-1, with TRBD2 matching 11 bases. V dropped 5 bases and J dropped 0; count of bases not matched to a gene: 6. This CDR3 is built from 17 residues. Germline CDR1 is SGHAT and CDR2 is FQNNGV. In DNA, the CDR3 is TGTGCCAGCAGCCGCAAGGGACTAGCGGACTCCTACAATGAGCAGTTCTTC. Encoded protein: CASSRKGLADSYNEQFF.

This sequence joins TRBV18 and TRBJ2-7, with D possibly being TRBD2 (6 bases). This CDR3 spans 15 amino acids. V was cut by 1 base and J by 0 bases, with 10 bases left in between. CDR1 and CDR2 from the germline V gene are KGHSH and LQKENI. The CDR3: CASSPRRDASYEQYF. In DNA form, the CDR3 reads TGTGCCAGCTCACCACGGCGGGACGCCTCCTACGAGCAGTACTTC.